These 9 T cell receptor beta chains share one sample of origin, sequenced in a study of cytomegalovirus exposure and HLA in healthy donors. Primers: 60 Vbeta forward and 13 Jbeta reverse. Clones were sequenced by immunoSEQ multiplex PCR, and TCRdb holds only the in-frame ones, with some missing. Of under 200,000 clones listed, around 68% are singletons. The sequencing input was PBMCs. The source is a man aged 50-59 years in good health and CMV-seronegative.

Comments on this clone: The same CDR3 also results from other DNA sequences found in this sample. The rearrangement links TRBV6-5 to TRBJ1-1, with D unclear. This CDR3 comprises 12 residues. Trimming pared 5 bases from V and 5 bases from J, leaving 9 bases between. Germline CDR1 is MNHEY and CDR2 is SVGAGI. The CDR3 loop reads CASSPGGTEAFF. The CDR3 bases are TGTGCCAGCAGTCCGGGAGGGACTGAAGCTTTCTTT.

Remarks on this clone: The identical CDR3 is also encoded by other nucleotide sequences in the sample. J is TRBJ2-5 and V is TRBV18; 7 bases are a match to TRBD1. The CDR3 totals 13 residues. Trimming at V came to 3 bases and at J to 2 bases, leaving 0 bases not matched to a gene. The germline V gene encodes CDR1 KGHSH and CDR2 LQKENI. CDR3 DNA sequence: TGTGCCAGCTCACCGGGACAGCAAGAGACCCAGTACTTC. It specifies CASSPGQQETQYF.

The CDR3 is CASSRGASGGLSSYNEQFF. CDR3 bases: TGCGCCAGCAGCCGGGGGGCTAGCGGGGGCCTAAGCTCCTACAATGAGCAGTTCTTC. V is TRBV5-1 and J is TRBJ2-1; 10 bases are shared with TRBD2. Trimming removed 4 bases from V and 0 bases from J; junction bases left unmatched: 13. Germline-derived CDR1 and CDR2 are SGHRS and YFSETQ. This CDR3 comprises 19 residues.

This chain joins TRBV2 and TRBJ2-5, with 8 bases that match TRBD1. The V segment lost 5 bases and the J segment 5 bases; nucleotides outside the gene matches: 7. The length of the CDR3 is 14 residues. Germline lookup yields CDR1 SNHLY and CDR2 FYNNEI. The CDR3 DNA reads as TGTGCCAGCAGTCCCAGGGGGCACTTGGAGACCCAGTACTTC. It codes for CASSPRGHLETQYF.

The chain joins TRBV4-1 to TRBJ1-2; tentatively, D is TRBD1 (5 bases). Germline V lookup: CDR1 MGHRA, CDR2 YSYEKL. The CDR3 is made up of 14 amino acids. Trimming removed 1 base at V and 4 bases at J, with 10 bases between. CDR3 protein: CASSQGGGGYGYTF. DNA for the CDR3: TGCGCCAGCAGCCAAGGGGGCGGGGGCTATGGCTACACCTTC.

The chain links TRBV6-5 to TRBJ2-7, with D perhaps matching TRBD2 (5 bases). The length of the CDR3 is 14 residues. Germline loops: CDR1 MNHEY, CDR2 SVGAGI. Between the trimmed V and J ends, which lost 2 bases and 0 bases, there was a span of 8 bases. The CDR3 region is CASSYRGSSYEQYF. Written as DNA, the CDR3 is TGTGCCAGCAGTTACCGAGGGTCCTCCTACGAGCAGTACTTC.

In this sample, this clone turned up a few times. The V call is TRBV6-5, the J call TRBJ2-6; D might be TRBD2 (5 bases). CDR1 and CDR2 (germline): MNHEY, SVGAGI. The V end was cut by 4 bases, the J end by 0 bases, with 10 bases between. The CDR3 length is 16 residues. The DNA for the CDR3 is TGTGCCAGCAGTTCCCTAGCTAGCTCTGGGGCCAACGTCCTGACTTTC. Its translation: CASSSLASSGANVLTF.

The chain joins TRBV4-1 to TRBJ1-5, with TRBD1 as a possible D gene (5 bases). Looked up from germline, CDR1 is MGHRA and CDR2 is YSYEKL. V lost 1 base and J lost 3, with 10 bases in between. The CDR3 spans 15 residues. The CDR3 here is CASSQAGWNNQPQHF. The CDR3 nucleotides are TGCGCCAGCAGCCAAGCAGGGTGGAACAATCAGCCCCAGCATTTT.

This sequence joins TRBV4-2 and TRBJ1-2; D is unclear. The germline CDR1 and CDR2 sequences are LGHNA and YNFKEQ. V was trimmed by 0 bases and J by 4 bases, leaving 12 bases between them. The CDR3 covers 15 residues. CDR3 protein: CASSQDSGTGYGYTF. In nucleotides, the CDR3 is TGTGCCAGCAGCCAAGATTCGGGAACGGGCTATGGCTACACCTTC.